This T cell receptor beta chain was observed in a study of cytomegalovirus exposure and HLA in healthy donors. Study-wide context: Most donors, 81% of over 300 genotyped, fell in the Caucasian-associated ancestry cluster. Whole-study findings and limits: In vitro testing confirmed a few CMV-associated chains as specific for CMV antigens. Later analysis identified several of the most significant clusters that appeared linked to common viral pathogens.

Points on this clone: The target antigen is unknown.

In nominal health when sampled, donors likely had unrecorded immune exposures nonetheless. The primer mix had 60 Vbeta and 13 Jbeta primers. Clones were sequenced by immunoSEQ multiplex PCR, and TCRdb holds only the in-frame ones, with some missing. The data hold about 150,000 clones, with 78% observed a single time. The V segment lost 5 bases and the J segment 7 bases; nucleotides outside the gene matches: 6. CDR3 length: 14 amino acids. CDR1 and CDR2 from the germline V gene are LNHDA and SQIVND (reference sequence). The specimen was PBMCs. The TCR sequence derives from a woman in her forties in good health and CMV-seropositive. The chain uses TRBV19 and TRBJ1-5; 9 bases align to TRBD1. The CDR3 reads CASSQTGGRQPQHF. The CDR3 nucleotides are TGTGCCAGTAGTCAGACAGGGGGAAGGCAGCCCCAGCATTTT.